These 4 T cell receptor beta chains were sequenced from one sample in a study of T-cell memory formation after mild COVID-19. TCRdb re-analysed the 5' RACE reads in MiXCR, keeping a single row per CDR3 protein. This repertoire shows under 350,000 distinct CDR3 sequences, around 15% found once; its top ten account for approximately 25%. The sequencing sample was made of PBMCs or a T cell subset sorted from them (not recorded which). The receptors here all came from a man between 18 and 29 years old who had mild COVID-19 (a few samples of this study predate the infection). Cell type and time point are not known.

The chain joins TRBV20-1 to TRBJ1-3; D gene ambiguous. Germline V lookup: CDR1 DFQATT, CDR2 SNEGSKA (reference sequence). V gave up 3 bases and J gave up 2 bases, with 20 bases separating them. CDR3 size: 17 residues. The CDR3 coding sequence is TGCAGTGCTAGGGGATCAGGCCAGTGGAGCCCTGGAAACACCATATATTTT. This sequence encodes CSARGSGQWSPGNTIYF.

This chain uses TRBV15 with TRBJ2-7; D perhaps matches TRBD2 (6 bases). This CDR3 comprises 15 residues. Germline V CDR1 and CDR2: LNHNV, YYDKDF (reference sequence). V lost 0 bases to trimming and J lost 4 bases, with 13 bases between them. The chain's CDR3 is CATSRDGSGGYEQYF. Here the CDR3 DNA reads TGTGCCACCAGCAGAGATGGCAGCGGAGGGTACGAGCAGTACTTC. The whole variable domain, filled in from reference TRBV15 and TRBJ2-7, reads DAMVIQNPRYQVTQFGKPVTLSCSQTLNHNVMYWYQQKSSQAPKLLFHYYDKDFNNEADTPDNFQSRRPNTSFCFLDIRSPGLGDTAMYLCATSRDGSGGYEQYFGPGTRLTVT.

The sample holds a few counts of this clonotype. The chain joins TRBV6-4 to TRBJ2-3, with 9 bases aligning to TRBD2. Germline CDR1 is MRHNA and CDR2 is SNTAGT. This CDR3 spans 16 amino acids. V shed 3 bases and J 5 bases; nucleotides not matched to a gene: 9. The CDR3 reads CASSEGTSPEVDTQYF. The CDR3 DNA reads TGTGCCAGCAGTGAAGGGACTAGCCCAGAGGTAGATACGCAGTATTTT.

The rearrangement links TRBV4-3 to TRBJ1-2; D unclear. V dropped 0 bases and J dropped 6 bases, with 8 bases sitting between them. This CDR3 contains 13 residues. Looked up from germline, CDR1 is LGHNA and CDR2 is YSLEER. The CDR3 DNA reads as TGCGCCAGCAGCCAAGATCTATTGAATGGCTACACCTTC. Translation gives CASSQDLLNGYTF.